This entry describes one TCR beta chain. Compared with germline, one end of the junction differs, possibly owing to a read error. Spanning cysteine to phenylalanine, the CDR3 consists of 16 amino acids. This entry keeps only the CDR3 DNA: 48 bases, framed from base 1. The germline V gene supplies CDR1 SQVTM and CDR2 ANQGSEA. The data were obtained in a study of Japanese encephalitis immunity and Zika vaccine responses (dated by TCRdb to the early 2020s). In terms of the full investigation: Included participants received three 5.0 ug doses of alum-adjuvanted ZPIV at weeks 0, 4 and 28. A two-dose regimen of JEV vaccine (IXIARO), with doses given 28 days apart, was administered to fewer than 15 participants two to three months before the first ZPIV dose. Before ZPIV, twelve participants were given one dose of YFV vaccine (YF-VAX), while several participants were flavivirus-naive. More than five representative participants from each pre-vaccination group were selected for TCR sequencing, using samples from week 0 (after pre-vaccination and before ZPIV) and week 52. TCR repertoires from three flavivirus-naive individuals were also analyzed at weeks 2, 6 and 52 after the start of ZPIV vaccination. For stimulation, either ZIKV structural-protein peptide pools divided into flavivirus-conserved and non-conserved sets were used, or JEV or YFV peptides matching the pre-vaccination. The ZIKV peptides, 15-mers that overlapped by 11 residues, were chosen for containing NetMHCpan/NetMHCII-predicted epitopes with affinity below 50 nM. The study tested whether prior Japanese encephalitis virus (JEV) or yellow fever virus (YFV) vaccination shaped CD4 T cell responses to the Zika vaccine. Findings and caveats that apply to the study as a whole: In JEV-pre-vaccinated donors, the repertoire richness of CD4 T cells responding to conserved ZIKV epitopes dropped significantly after ZPIV. The analysis covered only a subset of trial participants who had three doses and adequate samples, rather than the whole vaccinated cohort. Samples clustered by participant with no similarity between individuals, suggesting no public TCRs were detected. Repertoire similarity across time-points and stimulations was higher in JEV-pre-vaccinated donors than in YFV-pre-vaccinated donors, indicating more clonotypes shared between ZIKV and JEV stimulation. Only a few individuals showed CD8 T cell responses to ZIKV peptide pools, and those responses were very low in magnitude. Because there were not enough samples, the peptide pools could not be deconvoluted, which meant the specific peptides behind the cross-reactive responses went unidentified.

The library came from 5' RACE. Before sequencing, the TCRbeta libraries were pooled in proportion to the number of cells sorted for each library. Total RNA was extracted from sorted cells with RNAzol RT, and cDNA was synthesized with an oligo(dT) primer and a template-switching oligo. The TCRbeta V-CDR3-J region was amplified by PCR with Kapa HiFi between a SMARTer oligo primer and a TCRbeta constant-region primer. Illumina adaptors and sample-specific index barcodes were added in a second PCR, with HighPrep bead cleanup and a Bioanalyzer check confirming a band of roughly 650 bp. Libraries were sequenced on an Illumina MiSeq with 2x151 bp paired-end reads. The paper's data handling went like this. An in-house Java program demultiplexed the reads, while MiXCR assigned TCRbeta annotations and counted clonotypes. Repertoire overlap was assessed with Morisita-Horn indices from the R package vegan, and UPGMA clustering and Circos plots of recurring clonotypes were generated. Shannon diversity and richness were normalized to the maximum possible value based on input cell numbers, so that values between 0 and 1 were obtained. CDR3beta sequences were aligned with MUSCLE, distances were computed with SeqinR, and multidimensional scaling was plotted in R. In TCRdb, the public reads were trimmed at Q25 with fastp and aligned with MiXCR, with productive beta chains retained. Rows merge per CDR3 protein into single entries with the most common DNA and genes. These V and J calls are TCRdb output, not the study's own analysis. This sample gives approximately 1,600 distinct CDR3 sequences in total; 5.5% to 6.5% of them show up just once. The ten biggest clones cover roughly 29% of the sample.

After labeling with CellTrace CFSE, PBMCs were cultured for 6 days in RPMI containing approximately 7.8% human serum along with peptide pools, each at roughly 0.94 ug/mL. On a BD FACSAria, proliferating CD4 T cells were sorted without fixation as live CD56-CD19-CD16-CD3+CD4+ CFSE-low cells. The enrolled adults were healthy, and microneutralization screening showed them to be seronegative for ZIKV, JEV, YFV, DENV and WNV. Samples were obtained from a phase 1, double-blinded, randomized, placebo-controlled trial of an alum-adjuvanted Zika purified-inactivated virus (ZPIV) vaccine. Peripheral blood mononuclear cells were isolated using a standard procedure and then kept frozen in liquid nitrogen until they were used.

The V and J segments used are TRBV29-1 and TRBJ2-1, with a weak D call of TRBD1 (6 bases match). The TCR comes from an adult woman who received an inactivated Zika virus vaccine. The sequencing used antigen-activated CD4+ T cells from blood, cultured, collected during a Zika inactivated vaccine study. The bases are TGCAGCGTTGAAGATCGAGCCAGGGGCTTTTTTAATGAGCATTTCTTC. This yields the protein CSVEDRARGFFNEHFF.